This TCR beta chain was observed in a study of CD8+ T cells in alopecia areata. Across the whole study: The drug, oral tofacitinib, was given to treated patients at 5 to 10 mg twice daily.

Extracted RNA was reverse transcribed, and the resulting cDNA served as sequencing template. Data came from immunoSEQ multiplex PCR; TCRdb stores just in-frame clones and leaves some out. The table lists approximately 220,000 clones, about two fifths of them singletons. Points from the study as a whole: For lesional scalp, especially alopecia totalis/universalis, clonality was higher than in normal scalp. Baseline CD8+ expansion's link to response remains uncertain, as there was one nonresponder. Under tofacitinib, fewer expanded CD8+ clones appeared among the top 100 scalp clones.

The CDR3 has 12 amino acids. V lost 3 bases and J 9 bases, leaving 9 bases between the germline ends. Germline V lookup: CDR1 LNHDA, CDR2 SQIVND (reference sequence). As to treatment: oral pan-JAK inhibitor, 5-10 mg twice daily. Concerning this clone: Antigen unknown.

The sequencing here drew on CD4+ T cells sorted from blood, taken around week 31, from a patient treated with tofacitinib. The TCR sequence derives from a human donor with alopecia areata. The chain recombines TRBV19 with TRBJ2-1, with a weak D call TRBD2 (5 bases). CDR3 protein: CASSISEGEQFF. CDR3 nucleotides: TGTGCCAGTAGTATCTCAGAGGGTGAGCAGTTCTTC. Looking up the rest from reference TRBV19 and TRBJ2-1 gives the full variable domain: DGGITQSPKYLFRKEGQNVTLSCEQNLNHDAMYWYRQDPGQGLRLIYYSQIVNDFQKGDIAEGYSVSREKKESFPLTVTSAQKNPTAFYLCASSISEGEQFFGPGTRLTVL.